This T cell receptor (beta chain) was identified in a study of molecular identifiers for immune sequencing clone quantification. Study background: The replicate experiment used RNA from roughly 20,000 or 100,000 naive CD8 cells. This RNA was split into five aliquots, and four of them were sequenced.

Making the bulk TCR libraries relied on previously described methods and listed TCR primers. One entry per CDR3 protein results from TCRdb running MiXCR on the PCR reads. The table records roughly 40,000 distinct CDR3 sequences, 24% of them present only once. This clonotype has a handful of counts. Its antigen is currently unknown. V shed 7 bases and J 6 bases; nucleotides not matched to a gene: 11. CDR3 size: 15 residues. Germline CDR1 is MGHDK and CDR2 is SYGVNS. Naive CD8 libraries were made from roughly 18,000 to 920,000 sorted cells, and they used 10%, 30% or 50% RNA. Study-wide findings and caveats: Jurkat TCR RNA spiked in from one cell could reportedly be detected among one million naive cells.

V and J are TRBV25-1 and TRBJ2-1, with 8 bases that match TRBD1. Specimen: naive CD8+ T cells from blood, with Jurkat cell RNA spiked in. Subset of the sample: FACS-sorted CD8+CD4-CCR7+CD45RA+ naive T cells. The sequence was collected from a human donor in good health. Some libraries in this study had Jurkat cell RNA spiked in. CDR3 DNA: TGTGCCAGCACTAAAACAGGGGGGCGCCTCAATGAGCAGTTCTTC. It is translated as CASTKTGGRLNEQFF.